This entry features one T cell receptor beta chain sequence. Its cognate antigen is unknown. Every isolated RNA sample was fully reverse transcribed, so sequencing captured expressed TCRB transcripts. Profiled with immunoSEQ multiplex PCR; TCRdb holds only in-frame clones, not every one. The table shows some 220,000 clones, with approximately 10% occurring only once. These data belong to a study of beta chain features in type 1 diabetes. The authors obtained over 98% purity in all sorted populations. General study points: PCR might favor shorter templates, but any such skew would affect patients and controls equally.

The specimen was central memory CD4+ T cells from blood. This TCR came from a young man in good health.

The CDR3 nucleotides read TGTGCCAGCAGTGCCTCTCGGGCGGACAGTAAGGACAATGAGCAGTTCTTC. Protein product: CASSASRADSKDNEQFF. The rearrangement links TRBV6-4 to TRBJ2-1; possible D gene TRBD1, 6 bases. CDR3 length: 17 residues. V lost 4 bases to trimming and J lost 5 bases, with 21 bases between them. Germline V gives CDR1 MRHNA, CDR2 SNTAGT.